Each of the 32 T cell receptor beta chains below was sequenced from the same sample in a study of T cell responses to AZD1222 COVID-19 vaccine. The assay was immunoSEQ multiplex PCR, and TCRdb's table has in-frame clones only and misses some. The sample consists of around 100,000 clones, around 92% of them appearing once. Sequenced here: peripheral blood, sampled on day 0 of AZD1222 vaccination. Source of these receptors: an adult in good health.

This sequence joins TRBV28 and TRBJ1-5; possibly TRBD1 for D (5 bases). Germline lookup yields CDR1 MDHEN and CDR2 SYDVKM. The CDR3 contains 16 residues. Trimming removed 1 base at V and 3 bases at J, with 13 bases between. The CDR3, as DNA: TGTGCCAGCAGTTTATCTCGCTCAGGGCACAATCAGCCCCAGCATTTT. It specifies CASSLSRSGHNQPQHF.

This chain uses TRBV5-5 with TRBJ2-3, with 10 bases that match TRBD2. V gave up 0 bases and J gave up 6 bases; unmatched junction bases: 10. This CDR3 is 17 amino acids long. Germline CDR1 reads SGHKS; CDR2 reads YYEKEE (reference sequence). The CDR3 bases are TGTGCCAGCAGCTTGGAACTCAGCGGGAGGGTAGGTGATACGCAGTATTTT. It yields the protein CASSLELSGRVGDTQYF.

The V and J genes are TRBV9 and TRBJ2-3; D gene unclear. Germline CDR1 is SGDLS and CDR2 is YYNGEE. There are 13 residues in the CDR3. The ends were cut back, 7 bases at V and 6 bases at J, with 15 bases in the middle. Here the CDR3 DNA reads TGTGCCAGCGCGAAAAGCCCCAGGGATACGCAGTATTTT. It yields the protein CASAKSPRDTQYF.

In the case of this clone: Compared with germline, one end of the junction differs, possibly owing to a read error. V gene TRBV6-1 combines with J gene TRBJ2-1; 10 bases align to TRBD2. Germline loops: CDR1 MNHNS, CDR2 SASEGT. There are 16 residues in the CDR3. The CDR3 spells CASSEGSSGRLYEQFF. The CDR3 DNA reads as TGTGCCAGCAGCGAAGGGAGTAGCGGGAGGCTATATGAGCAGTTCTTC.

This chain uses TRBV5-1 with TRBJ2-7; TRBD2 is a possible D gene (6 bases). The germline V gene encodes CDR1 SGHRS and CDR2 YFSETQ. V was cut by 5 bases and J by 1 base, with 10 bases left in between. The length of the CDR3 is 13 residues. CDR3: CASRLGLSYEQYF. CDR3 nucleotide sequence: TGCGCCAGCAGACTGGGACTGTCCTACGAGCAGTACTTC.

The rearrangement joins TRBV5-1 to TRBJ1-6; TRBD1 matches at 10 bases. V gave up 4 bases and J gave up 0 bases; unmatched junction bases: 4. The germline CDR1 and CDR2 sequences are SGHRS and YFSETQ. The CDR3 runs 17 residues. CDR3 DNA: TGCGCCAGCAGCCCCCGGACAGGGGGCTCCTATAATTCACCCCTCCACTTT. Translated: CASSPRTGGSYNSPLHF.

V and J are TRBV28 and TRBJ1-5; D is possibly TRBD1 (5 bases). Deletions cut 6 bases from V and 5 bases from J, with 11 bases between. The germline gives CDR1 MDHEN, CDR2 SYDVKM. The CDR3 extends over 13 amino acids. CDR3 nucleotides: TGTGCCAGCAGGGAGGGGCCCTATCAGCCCCAGCATTTT. The encoded protein is CASREGPYQPQHF.

The rearrangement joins TRBV28 to TRBJ1-5; possible D gene TRBD1, 6 bases. The V gene's germline CDR1 is MDHEN and CDR2 SYDVKM. The CDR3 runs to 15 residues. V was clipped by 6 bases and J by 0 bases, with 12 bases between them. The CDR3 loop reads CASRQGGSSNQPQHF. In DNA form, the CDR3 reads TGTGCCAGCAGACAGGGTGGTTCTAGCAATCAGCCCCAGCATTTT.

The chain is built from TRBV25-1 and TRBJ2-4, with a weak D call TRBD1 (5 bases). V was trimmed by 3 bases and J by 2 bases, leaving 11 bases between them. The CDR3 is 15 amino acids. Per the germline V gene, CDR1 is MGHDK and CDR2 is SYGVNS. The CDR3 protein is CASSDERGTKNIQYF. As DNA, the CDR3 is TGTGCCAGCAGTGATGAAAGGGGTACCAAAAACATTCAGTACTTC.

The V gene is TRBV27, the J gene TRBJ2-7; D is tentatively TRBD1 or TRBD2 (5 bases each). Trimming took off 6 bases at V and 3 bases at J, with 12 bases between the two ends. This CDR3 comprises 13 residues. Germline CDR1 MNHEY, CDR2 SMNVEV (reference sequence). The CDR3 region has the DNA TGTGCCAGCAGCCCCGGGGCCCGCTACGAGCAGTACTTC. It is translated as CASSPGARYEQYF.

The CDR3 DNA is TGTGCCAGCCTCCTGACCCCGGGGAGCTACGAGCAGTACTTC. Amino acids: CASLLTPGSYEQYF. The genes are TRBV18 and TRBJ2-7, with D perhaps matching TRBD2 (5 bases). Trimming shortened V by 8 bases and J by 3 bases, and 17 bases separated the two germline ends. The CDR3 loop spans 14 amino acids. Germline CDR1 KGHSH, CDR2 LQKENI. Combining the CDR3 with reference TRBV18 and TRBJ2-7 gives the whole variable domain NAGVMQNPRHLVRRRGQEARLRCSPMKGHSHVYWYRQLPEEGLKFMVYLQKENIIDESGMPKERFSAEFPKEGPSILRIQQVVRGDSAAYFCASLLTPGSYEQYFGPGTRLTVT.

This clone showed up just once. The chain carries TRBV5-5 and TRBJ2-7; 8 positions match TRBD2. V was pared by 2 bases and J by 3 bases, with 7 bases of the junction left unmatched. The germline V gene has CDR1 SGHKS and CDR2 YYEKEE (reference sequence). The CDR3 length is 15 residues. Written as DNA, the CDR3 is TGTGCCAGCAGCTTTGGCGCTAGCGGGCTCTACGAGCAGTACTTC. It is translated as CASSFGASGLYEQYF.

This clone was counted between two and nine times. The chain couples TRBV5-1 to TRBJ1-6; possibly TRBD1 for D (5 bases). The CDR3 sequence is 17 residues long. Trimming removed 3 bases from V and 9 bases from J, with 22 bases in between. Germline lookup yields CDR1 SGHRS and CDR2 YFSETQ. The CDR3 protein is CASSSTRRGPGTSPLHF. Here the CDR3 DNA reads TGCGCCAGCAGCTCGACACGGAGGGGCCCGGGAACTTCACCCCTCCACTTT.

The gene calls are TRBV10-2 and TRBJ1-2, with TRBD1 as a possible D gene (5 bases). The ends were cut back, 2 bases at V and 5 bases at J, with 12 bases in the middle. Germline V CDR1 and CDR2: WSHSY, SAAADI. The length of the CDR3 is 14 residues. The CDR3 protein is CASSEGQGPYGYTF. The CDR3 DNA reads as TGCGCCAGCAGTGAGGGACAAGGGCCGTATGGCTACACCTTC.

The chain couples TRBV19 to TRBJ2-7, with D hard to call. The CDR3 is made up of 13 amino acids. The V end was cut by 7 bases, the J end by 2 bases, with 12 bases between. Germline V gene lookup returns CDR1 LNHDA and CDR2 SQIVND (reference sequence). Here the CDR3 DNA reads TGTGCCAGTATAGGGCAGACTCCCTACGAGCAGTACTTC. This codes for CASIGQTPYEQYF.

The chain has TRBV2 and TRBJ2-7; D uncertain. This CDR3 is built from 11 residues. V dropped 4 bases and J dropped 7 bases, with 8 bases sitting between them. Germline lookup yields CDR1 SNHLY and CDR2 FYNNEI. As DNA, the CDR3 is TGTGCCAGCAGTGCTATTAGTGAGCAGTACTTC. Its translation is CASSAISEQYF.

The chain recombines TRBV24-1 with TRBJ2-1; 9 bases line up with TRBD1. The J segment lost 5 bases and the V segment lost 1 base, leaving 5 bases of the junction unmatched. The CDR3 runs to 16 residues. Germline CDR1 reads KGHDR; CDR2 reads SFDVKD. The CDR3 bases are TGTGCCACCAGTGATTTTCGACAGGGGGTCAACAATGAGCAGTTCTTC. Amino acids: CATSDFRQGVNNEQFF.

This clone appeared a few times. This chain uses TRBV6-2 or TRBV6-3 with TRBJ2-7, with 7 bases lining up with TRBD2. The CDR3 has 13 amino acids. Germline values: CDR1 MNHEY, CDR2 SVGEGT. With V trimmed by 4 bases and J by 5 bases, 5 bases remained unmatched. The CDR3 DNA follows: TGTGCCAGCAGTTGGCGGGAGTCGAACGAGCAGTACTTC. It encodes CASSWRESNEQYF.

The rearrangement joins TRBV13 to TRBJ2-4; 10 bases agree with TRBD1. V lost 9 bases to trimming and J lost 4 bases; unmatched junction nucleotides: 9. Germline V gene sequence: CDR1 PRHDT, CDR2 FYEKMQ (reference sequence). CDR3 length equals 15 residues. The CDR3 DNA follows: TGTGCCAGTAGTATGACAGGGGGCGGGAAAAACATTCAGTACTTC. Translation gives CASSMTGGGKNIQYF.

The V gene is TRBV28, the J gene TRBJ2-7, with D unresolved. Trimming cost V 2 bases and J 4 bases, with 9 bases left between them. Germline V gives CDR1 MDHEN, CDR2 SYDVKM. CDR3 size: 13 residues. The CDR3 spells CASSLGRWYEQYF. The DNA of the CDR3 is TGTGCCAGCAGTTTAGGCAGGTGGTACGAGCAGTACTTC.

The chain joins TRBV10-3 to TRBJ1-6; 8 bases match TRBD1. V lost 6 bases to trimming and J lost 7 bases; unmatched junction nucleotides: 2. Germline CDR1 is ENHRY and CDR2 is SYGVKD. CDR3 length: 13 residues. CDR3 loop: CAISGQGNSPLHF. CDR3 DNA sequence: TGTGCCATCAGCGGACAGGGCAATTCACCCCTCCACTTT.

The chain is built from TRBV6-5 and TRBJ1-6; D ambiguous. The CDR3 is 14 amino acids. CDR1 MNHEY and CDR2 SVGAGI come from the germline V gene. Trimming left V 0 bases short and J 10 bases short, with 10 bases between. In DNA, the CDR3 is TGTGCCAGCAGTTACTCGTTGGGAGAATCACCCCTCCACTTT. Amino acids: CASSYSLGESPLHF.

This clone was detected once. V usage is TRBV30 and J usage is TRBJ1-6; D is unclear. Trimming cost V 3 bases and J 8 bases, with 17 bases left between them. Looked up from germline, CDR1 is GTSNPN and CDR2 is SVGIG (reference sequence). The CDR3 totals 15 residues. The CDR3 loop is CAWSPPDPPHSPLHF. The CDR3 DNA is TGTGCCTGGAGCCCCCCCGACCCGCCACATTCACCCCTCCACTTT. Using reference TRBV30 and TRBJ1-6 for the parts outside the CDR3, the full variable domain is SQTIHQWPATLVQPVGSPLSLECTVEGTSNPNLYWYRQAAGRGLQLLFYSVGIGQISSEVPQNLSASRPQDRQFILSSKKLLLSDSGFYLCAWSPPDPPHSPLHFGNGTRLTVT.

The gene calls are TRBV5-1 and TRBJ1-3; possible D gene TRBD1, 6 bases. The V end was cut by 3 bases, the J end by 0 bases, with 10 bases between. The CDR3 covers 15 residues. CDR1 and CDR2 (germline): SGHRS, YFSETQ. The CDR3 nucleotides are TGCGCCAGCAGCTGGGACATTAGCTCTGGAAACACCATATATTTT. Its translation: CASSWDISSGNTIYF.

The chain recombines TRBV7-8 with TRBJ1-1, with D possibly TRBD1 on 5 matching bases. Germline loops: CDR1 SGHVS, CDR2 FQNEAQ. This CDR3 is 15 amino acids long. Deletions cut 5 bases from V and 1 base from J, with 14 bases between. The DNA of the CDR3 is TGTGCCAGCAGCGAACCCAGCAGGGAGAACACTGAAGCTTTCTTT. This encodes CASSEPSRENTEAFF. The complete variable domain, with remaining parts taken from reference TRBV7-8 and TRBJ1-1, reads GAGVSQSPRYKVAKRGQDVALRCDPISGHVSLFWYQQALGQGPEFLTYFQNEAQLDKSGLPSDRFFAERPEGSVSTLKIQRTQQEDSAVYLCASSEPSRENTEAFFGQGTRLTVV.

The chain has TRBV27 and TRBJ2-7; TRBD1 or TRBD2 may be the D gene (6 bases each). The CDR3 has 17 amino acids. V was cut by 6 bases and J by 0 bases, with 21 bases left in between. Germline CDR1 is MNHEY and CDR2 is SMNVEV (reference sequence). This chain's CDR3 is CASRSLSEGVLSYEQYF. CDR3 bases: TGTGCCAGCAGATCCCTATCGGAGGGGGTCCTCTCCTACGAGCAGTACTTC.

The gene calls are TRBV2 and TRBJ2-1, with no clear D. CDR1 is SNHLY, CDR2 FYNNEI, per germline. Deletions cut 6 bases from V and 0 bases from J, with 15 bases between. The CDR3 has 16 amino acids. The CDR3 region is CASRKENPSSYNEQFF. The CDR3 nucleotides are TGTGCCAGCAGGAAGGAAAACCCGAGCTCCTACAATGAGCAGTTCTTC.

The chain uses TRBV5-1 and TRBJ2-2; tentative D call: TRBD2 (5 bases). Germline-derived CDR1 and CDR2 are SGHRS and YFSETQ. The CDR3 covers 15 residues. With 4 bases removed from V and 4 bases from J, the gap between germline ends came to 14 bases. The CDR3 protein is CASSTTTAGTGELFF. In DNA form, the CDR3 reads TGCGCCAGCAGCACGACTACCGCGGGCACCGGGGAGCTGTTTTTT.

The chain recombines TRBV5-1 with TRBJ1-4, with D unresolved. V lost 0 bases, J lost 10 bases, and 13 bases lay in between. This CDR3 is 14 amino acids long. Germline V gives CDR1 SGHRS, CDR2 YFSETQ. The DNA of the CDR3 is TGCGCCAGCAGCTTGGAAGGGTATAGCGGAAAACTGTTTTTT. Protein product: CASSLEGYSGKLFF.

V gene TRBV28 combines with J gene TRBJ2-7, with 8 bases lining up with TRBD1. Germline CDR1 reads MDHEN; CDR2 reads SYDVKM. This CDR3 contains 16 residues. Germline trimming cut 5 bases from V and 0 bases from J; bases unmatched to any gene: 9. CDR3 in amino acids: CASSLEGTGSSYEQYF. The CDR3 DNA sequence: TGTGCCAGCAGTCTCGAGGGGACAGGAAGCTCCTACGAGCAGTACTTC.

The gene calls are TRBV7-9 and TRBJ2-7; tentative D call: TRBD2 (6 bases). The CDR3 is 14 residues long. The V gene's germline CDR1 is SEHNR and CDR2 FQNEAQ (reference sequence). V was shortened by 5 bases and J by 0 bases, with 11 bases between the two germline ends. This chain's CDR3 is CASSPGLISYEQYF. The CDR3 DNA reads as TGTGCCAGCAGCCCCGGACTAATCTCCTACGAGCAGTACTTC.

This rearrangement joins TRBV7-9 to TRBJ2-1; tentatively, D is TRBD1 (6 bases). V dropped 1 base and J dropped 7 bases, with 11 bases sitting between them. This CDR3 has 14 residues. Germline lookup yields CDR1 SEHNR and CDR2 FQNEAQ (reference sequence). As DNA, the CDR3 is TGTGCCAGCAGCTTAGGACAGGCGATTAATGAGCAGTTCTTC. This sequence encodes CASSLGQAINEQFF.